Listed here are 13 T cell receptor beta chains from one sample, sequenced in a study of identical twins. TCRdb used MiXCR to reprocess the 5' RACE reads, holding one entry per CDR3 protein. The sample consists of fewer than 650,000 distinct CDR3 sequences, 9.6% of them appearing once. The same sample was also studied in work on yellow fever vaccine responses in identical twins.

The sequenced material came from PBMCs. The receptor set was obtained from a woman aged 18-35 years in good health.

V is TRBV28 and J is TRBJ2-7; D may match TRBD1 or TRBD2 (5 bases each). In germline, CDR1 is MDHEN, CDR2 SYDVKM. The V gene lost 2 bases and the J gene lost 3 bases, with 8 bases spanning the gap. The length of the CDR3 is 13 residues. CDR3 sequence: CASSLMGDYEQYF. For the CDR3, the DNA is TGTGCCAGCAGTTTAATGGGGGACTACGAGCAGTACTTC. Full variable domain (remainder filled in from reference TRBV28 and TRBJ2-7): DVKVTQSSRYLVKRTGEKVFLECVQDMDHENMFWYRQDPGLGLRLIYFSYDVKMKEKGDIPEGYSVSREKKERFSLILESASTNQTSMYLCASSLMGDYEQYFGPGTRLTVT.

This clonotype appeared a few times. The chain is built from TRBV7-9 and TRBJ2-2; 7 bases fit TRBD1. Germline CDR1 reads SEHNR; CDR2 reads FQNEAQ (reference sequence). V lost 9 bases and J lost 3; bases outside the gene matches: 4. The CDR3 has 13 residues. In nucleotides, the CDR3 is TGTGCCAGATCAGGGGGTGACACCGGGGAGCTGTTTTTT. This codes for CARSGGDTGELFF. Full variable domain (outside the CDR3, taken from reference TRBV7-9 and TRBJ2-2): DTGVSQNPRHKITKRGQNVTFRCDPISEHNRLYWYRQTLGQGPEFLTYFQNEAQLEKSRLLSDRFSAERPKGSFSTLEIQRTEQGDSAMYLCARSGGDTGELFFGEGSRLTVL.

This clonotype was detected a few times. This chain uses TRBV29-1 with TRBJ2-3, with 10 bases that match TRBD1. V lost 4 bases, J lost 2 bases, and 12 bases stayed unmatched. The germline gives CDR1 SQVTM, CDR2 ANQGSEA. This CDR3 has 17 residues. CDR3 protein: CSVAGGPGQGPTDTQYF. The CDR3 DNA sequence: TGCAGCGTTGCGGGGGGGCCGGGACAGGGGCCCACAGATACGCAGTATTTT.

The table lists this clonotype with many counts. The CDR3 DNA follows: TGTGCCAGCAGTTCACAACAGGGGGGCCGGGAGACCCAGTACTTC. Translated: CASSSQQGGRETQYF. The chain couples TRBV28 to TRBJ2-5, with TRBD1 identical over 8 bases. From germline, CDR1 is MDHEN and CDR2 SYDVKM. Trimming removed 4 bases from V and 5 bases from J; junction bases left unmatched: 9. CDR3 length: 15 amino acids. Full variable domain (missing parts from reference TRBV28 and TRBJ2-5): DVKVTQSSRYLVKRTGEKVFLECVQDMDHENMFWYRQDPGLGLRLIYFSYDVKMKEKGDIPEGYSVSREKKERFSLILESASTNQTSMYLCASSSQQGGRETQYFGPGTRLLVL.

This clonotype turned up a few times. This chain links TRBV7-9 with TRBJ1-1, with TRBD1 as a possible D gene (6 bases). Trimming stripped 3 bases from V and 6 bases from J, with 17 bases between. In germline, CDR1 is SEHNR, CDR2 FQNEAQ (reference sequence). The CDR3 covers 15 residues. DNA for the CDR3: TGTGCCAGCAGCTTCCAACGGGGGGGCTACCCTGAAGCTTTCTTT. This gives the protein CASSFQRGGYPEAFF.

This clonotype was recorded a few times. The chain carries TRBV7-3 and TRBJ1-2; no clear D. The CDR3 has 14 residues. Trimming took 1 base from V and 6 from J, leaving 12 bases between them. CDR1 and CDR2 (germline): SGHTA, FQGTGA. The CDR3 here is CASSLNPDPNGYTF. The CDR3 region has the DNA TGTGCCAGCAGCTTAAACCCGGACCCAAATGGCTACACCTTC.

The chain uses TRBV12-3 or TRBV12-4 and TRBJ2-3; no reliable D call. Trimming pared 7 bases from V and 0 bases from J, leaving 17 bases between. There are 16 residues in the CDR3. This CDR3 reads CASNSLFETSTDTQYF. The CDR3 DNA follows: TGTGCCAGCAACTCCCTTTTTGAAACTAGCACAGATACGCAGTATTTT.

The chain employs TRBV20-1 and TRBJ2-1; D unclear. The germline V gene has CDR1 DFQATT and CDR2 SNEGSKA (reference sequence). V was cut by 2 bases and J by 8 bases, with 19 bases left in between. This CDR3 has 15 residues. In nucleotides, the CDR3 is TGCAGTGCTAGACACACGGGCGAGGCCCGCGATGAGCAGTTCTTC. This encodes CSARHTGEARDEQFF.

This clonotype came up many times. The chain is built from TRBV3-1 and TRBJ2-7, with D possibly being TRBD1 (5 bases). Germline assignment: CDR1 LGHDT and CDR2 YNNKEL (reference sequence). V was pared by 0 bases and J by 5 bases, with 14 bases between. The CDR3 totals 15 residues. CDR3 nucleotides: TGTGCCAGCAGCCAAGATCACGACAGTCTCAACGAGCAGTACTTC. It translates to CASSQDHDSLNEQYF.

This clonotype has a handful of counts. The genes are TRBV20-1 and TRBJ2-3; no firm D call. This CDR3 comprises 13 residues. V was clipped by 2 bases and J by 0 bases, with 6 bases between them. Germline assignment: CDR1 DFQATT and CDR2 SNEGSKA (reference sequence). CDR3 sequence reads: CSARWRSTDTQYF. The CDR3 DNA follows: TGCAGTGCTAGATGGCGAAGCACAGATACGCAGTATTTT.

This clonotype was seen only a few times. V usage is TRBV7-2 and J usage is TRBJ2-2; D call uncertain. The V and J ends lost 2 bases and 4 bases respectively, with 11 bases between them. This CDR3 is built from 15 residues. The germline gives CDR1 SGHTA, CDR2 FQGNSA. For the CDR3, the DNA is TGTGCCAGCAGCTTATTTAATCTGGGCACCGGGGAGCTGTTTTTT. It specifies CASSLFNLGTGELFF.

This clonotype has just a few counts. This chain connects TRBV11-2 to TRBJ2-7; TRBD2 might be the D (5 bases). The V gene lost 0 bases and the J gene lost 2 bases, with 14 bases spanning the gap. The CDR3 is 16 residues long. Germline CDR1 and CDR2: SGHAT and FQNNGV. CDR3 DNA: TGTGCCAGCAGCTTAGATCTTGGCGGGCGTACCTACGAGCAGTACTTC. Protein product: CASSLDLGGRTYEQYF.

The genes are TRBV28 and TRBJ2-1; 9 positions agree with TRBD1. J lost 9 bases, V lost 2 bases, and 8 bases had no gene match. The CDR3 loop spans 15 amino acids. Per the germline V gene, CDR1 is MDHEN and CDR2 is SYDVKM. CDR3 nucleotides: TGTGCCAGCAGTTTAGAGGGGACAGGGTCGAGTGAGCAGTTCTTC. Translation: CASSLEGTGSSEQFF.